The 18 T cell receptor beta chains below all came from one sample that was sequenced in a study of cytomegalovirus exposure and HLA in healthy donors. A multiplex PCR was run with 60 Vbeta primers and 13 Jbeta primers. The method was immunoSEQ multiplex PCR; TCRdb's version includes in-frame clones alone and lacks a portion of them. The sample lists around 84,000 clones; approximately 80% were seen once. Sequencing used PBMCs. The origin of the receptors is a man aged 45-60 years in good health and CMV-seronegative.

In this sample, this clone turned up once. V usage is TRBV23-1 and J usage is TRBJ2-5; 7 bases are shared with TRBD1. TRBV23-1 is filed as an ORF, its function uncertain. This CDR3 region has 15 residues. V shed 5 bases and J 3 bases; nucleotides not matched to a gene: 9. The CDR3 sequence: CASSFNRGRKETQYF. CDR3 DNA sequence: TGCGCCAGCAGTTTCAACAGGGGAAGAAAAGAGACCCAGTACTTC.

The chain carries TRBV30 and TRBJ2-3; tentative D call: TRBD2 (6 bases). V was shortened by 0 bases and J by 1 base, with 8 bases between the two germline ends. Germline CDR1 GTSNPN, CDR2 SVGIG (reference sequence). CDR3 length: 14 amino acids. The CDR3 sequence is CAWSVTGGTDTQYF. CDR3 in DNA: TGTGCCTGGAGTGTAACGGGGGGCACAGATACGCAGTATTTT.

This chain connects TRBV5-1 to TRBJ2-3, with TRBD2 identical over 8 bases. This CDR3 is built from 15 residues. J lost 3 bases, V lost 4 bases, and 7 bases had no gene match. Germline CDR1 and CDR2: SGHRS and YFSETQ. DNA for the CDR3: TGCGCCAGCAGCCCCCCACTAGCGGATACAGATACGCAGTATTTT. Translated, it gives CASSPPLADTDTQYF.

The genes are TRBV19 and TRBJ1-1, with D tentatively TRBD1 (6 bases). V was trimmed by 0 bases and J by 1 base, leaving 9 bases between them. In germline, CDR1 is LNHDA, CDR2 SQIVND (reference sequence). This CDR3 is built from 15 residues. In DNA form, the CDR3 reads TGTGCCAGTAGTATAGAGGACAGAGGGAACACTGAAGCTTTCTTT. This translates into CASSIEDRGNTEAFF.

The chain has TRBV10-1 and TRBJ2-7; 9 nucleotides line up with TRBD1. The CDR3 consists of 15 residues. After removal of 3 bases from V and 6 bases from J, the junction contained 9 bases not matched to a gene. Germline lookup yields CDR1 WNHNN and CDR2 SYGVQD (reference sequence). CDR3 loop: CASSDYSTGGAEQYF. Here the CDR3 DNA reads TGCGCCAGCAGTGACTATTCGACAGGGGGAGCCGAGCAGTACTTC.

The chain couples TRBV18 to TRBJ2-5; 7 positions match TRBD1. The V and J ends lost 4 bases and 5 bases, in that order; junction bases with no gene match: 10. The CDR3 consists of 15 residues. Per the germline V gene, CDR1 is KGHSH and CDR2 is LQKENI. CDR3 residues: CASSRTEGARETQYF. The CDR3 bases are TGTGCCAGCTCACGTACAGAGGGGGCACGGGAGACCCAGTACTTC.

This clone was observed a single time. This chain joins TRBV28 and TRBJ2-3; D is unclear. Germline V gene lookup returns CDR1 MDHEN and CDR2 SYDVKM. The length of the CDR3 is 13 residues. The ends were cut back, 9 bases at V and 0 bases at J, with 10 bases in the middle. In DNA form, the CDR3 reads TGTGCCAGTGGAGATTCTAGCACAGATACGCAGTATTTT. Residues: CASGDSSTDTQYF.

This chain links TRBV6-1 with TRBJ1-1; D is unclear. V was clipped by 7 bases and J by 1 base, with 10 bases between them. The CDR3 extends over 13 amino acids. Germline V gene lookup returns CDR1 MNHNS and CDR2 SASEGT. The CDR3 nucleotides are TGTGCCAGCATCGAGTATGGGAACACTGAAGCTTTCTTT. It codes for CASIEYGNTEAFF.

V is TRBV2 and J is TRBJ2-1, with D perhaps matching TRBD1 (5 bases). CDR3 size: 14 residues. Trimming pared 7 bases from V and 4 bases from J, leaving 14 bases between. In germline, CDR1 is SNHLY, CDR2 FYNNEI. The chain's CDR3 is CASIFRVGYNEQFF. For the CDR3, the DNA is TGTGCCAGCATTTTCAGGGTTGGGTACAATGAGCAGTTCTTC.

The genes are TRBV14 and TRBJ2-1; D may be TRBD1 (5 bases). The length of the CDR3 is 19 residues. Trimming removed 0 bases at V and 0 bases at J, with 18 bases between. Germline CDR1 SGHDN, CDR2 FVKESK. The CDR3 coding sequence is TGTGCCAGCAGCCAAGATTTTCGAATCAGACAGTCCTCCTACAATGAGCAGTTCTTC. This sequence encodes CASSQDFRIRQSSYNEQFF. Combining the CDR3 with reference TRBV14 and TRBJ2-1 gives the whole variable domain EAGVTQFPSHSVIEKGQTVTLRCDPISGHDNLYWYRRVMGKEIKFLLHFVKESKQDESGMPNNRFLAERTGGTYSTLKVQPAELEDSGVYFCASSQDFRIRQSSYNEQFFGPGTRLTVL.

This chain connects TRBV4-3 to TRBJ1-2; D unclear. Trimming removed 0 bases from V and 1 base from J, with 9 bases in between. Germline CDR1 and CDR2: LGHNA and YSLEER. This CDR3 is built from 15 residues. CDR3 loop: CASSQDRGLNYGYTF. CDR3 nucleotides: TGCGCCAGCAGCCAAGATCGCGGCCTTAACTATGGCTACACCTTC.

The sample holds a few counts of this clone. The gene calls are TRBV5-1 and TRBJ1-1, with 8 nucleotides matching TRBD1. The CDR3 is 15 residues long. Losses at the gene ends were 3 bases for V and 1 base for J; bases not matched to a gene: 5. Germline CDR1 is SGHRS and CDR2 is YFSETQ. This CDR3 is CASSSGGTGNTEAFF. CDR3 sequence (DNA): TGCGCCAGCAGCTCTGGTGGGACAGGGAACACTGAAGCTTTCTTT.

This chain joins TRBV14 and TRBJ2-1; perhaps TRBD2 as D (5 bases). V was pared by 0 bases and J by 2 bases, with 8 bases between. Germline CDR1 is SGHDN and CDR2 is FVKESK. The CDR3 loop spans 15 amino acids. CDR3 DNA sequence: TGTGCCAGCAGCCAAGATAGCGTCCCCTACAATGAGCAGTTCTTC. Its protein is CASSQDSVPYNEQFF. The full variable domain, completed using reference TRBV14 and TRBJ2-1, is EAGVTQFPSHSVIEKGQTVTLRCDPISGHDNLYWYRRVMGKEIKFLLHFVKESKQDESGMPNNRFLAERTGGTYSTLKVQPAELEDSGVYFCASSQDSVPYNEQFFGPGTRLTVL.

V and J are TRBV6-1 and TRBJ2-5; 7 bases map to TRBD1. This CDR3 comprises 13 residues. Trimming cost V 6 bases and J 5 bases; bases outside gene matches: 6. Germline values: CDR1 MNHNS, CDR2 SASEGT. In DNA, the CDR3 is TGTGCCAGCAGCTTGACAGGGTTGGAGACCCAGTACTTC. The encoded protein is CASSLTGLETQYF.

V gene TRBV13 combines with J gene TRBJ2-1; the match to TRBD2 covers 9 bases. Germline CDR1 reads PRHDT; CDR2 reads FYEKMQ (reference sequence). CDR3 size: 14 residues. V shed 4 bases and J 8 bases; nucleotides not matched to a gene: 6. CDR3 DNA: TGTGCCAGCAGCTCCCGCGGGGGGGCCGATGAGCAGTTCTTC. It specifies CASSSRGGADEQFF.

This chain links TRBV6-5 with TRBJ2-1; 7 positions match TRBD2. The CDR3 runs 12 residues. Germline V gene sequence: CDR1 MNHEY, CDR2 SVGAGI. V shed 10 bases and J 11 bases; nucleotides not matched to a gene: 11. CDR3 protein: CATQKRAGKQFF. Here the CDR3 DNA reads TGTGCCACCCAAAAGAGAGCGGGGAAGCAGTTCTTC.

The chain couples TRBV5-1 to TRBJ1-4; 8 bases line up with TRBD1. The V gene end was trimmed by 8 bases and the J gene end by 8 bases; junction bases not matched to a gene: 8. CDR1 and CDR2 from the germline V gene are SGHRS and YFSETQ. The CDR3 sequence is 13 residues long. DNA of the CDR3: TGCGCCAGTCATTCGGACAGGGTAGAAAAACTGTTTTTT. This gives the protein CASHSDRVEKLFF.

This clone was seen a handful of times. The chain joins TRBV4-3 to TRBJ1-3; 7 nucleotides line up with TRBD1. The CDR3 sequence is 14 residues long. With V trimmed by 3 bases and J by 6 bases, 5 bases remained unmatched. Germline V CDR1 and CDR2: LGHNA, YSLEER. This CDR3 reads CASSHTGEANTIYF. The CDR3, as DNA: TGCGCCAGCAGCCATACAGGGGAGGCAAACACCATATATTTT.